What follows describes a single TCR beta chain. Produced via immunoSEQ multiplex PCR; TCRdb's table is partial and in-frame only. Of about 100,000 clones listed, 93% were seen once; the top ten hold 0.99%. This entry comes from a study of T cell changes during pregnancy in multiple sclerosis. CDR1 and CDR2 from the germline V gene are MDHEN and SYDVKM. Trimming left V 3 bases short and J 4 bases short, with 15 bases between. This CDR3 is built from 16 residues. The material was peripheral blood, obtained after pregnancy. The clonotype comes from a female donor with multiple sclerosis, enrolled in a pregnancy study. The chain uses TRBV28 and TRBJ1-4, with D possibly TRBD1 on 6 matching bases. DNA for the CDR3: TGTGCCAGCAGTTTTGAGGGGGGAGGGCTTAATGAAAAACTGTTTTTT. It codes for CASSFEGGGLNEKLFF.